One and the same sample provided the 10 T cell receptor beta chains below, sequenced in a study of CD8+ T cells in alopecia areata. It was cDNA, reverse transcribed from extracted RNA, that served as the sequencing template. Repertoires were generated with immunoSEQ multiplex PCR, while TCRdb's copy carries only in-frame clones and drops some. The sample includes under 250,000 clones, 50% to 70% seen only once; the top ten take around 0.44%. The material was CD4+ T cells sorted from blood, obtained at week 0. The receptors originated from a human donor with alopecia areata.

This sequence joins TRBV13 and TRBJ2-3, with TRBD1 as a possible D gene (6 bases). The CDR3 is made up of 16 amino acids. CDR1 PRHDT and CDR2 FYEKMQ come from the germline V gene (reference sequence). The ends were cut back, 3 bases at V and 3 bases at J, with 16 bases in the middle. CDR3 sequence: CASSFGLVRGTDTQYF. In DNA form, the CDR3 reads TGTGCCAGCAGCTTCGGACTCGTCAGGGGTACAGATACGCAGTATTTT.

This clone occurred a few times. CDR3 sequence (DNA): TGTGCTAGTGCCCCTGGGGGACTAGCGCGCGATACGCAGTATTTT. It yields the protein CASAPGGLARDTQYF. The chain couples TRBV12-5 to TRBJ2-3; 10 bases fit TRBD2. Germline CDR1 LGHNT, CDR2 FRNRAP. The CDR3 is made up of 15 amino acids. J lost 6 bases, V lost 7 bases, and 10 bases had no gene match.

This chain joins TRBV11-2 and TRBJ1-5, with TRBD1 as a possible D gene (6 bases). The length of the CDR3 is 16 residues. V was shortened by 5 bases and J by 3 bases, with 17 bases between the two germline ends. Germline CDR1 SGHAT, CDR2 FQNNGV. The CDR3 loop is CASSPGGGQPNQPQHF. The CDR3 DNA sequence: TGTGCCAGCAGCCCCGGGGGTGGACAGCCCAATCAGCCCCAGCATTTT.

Comments on this clone: Other nucleotide sequences from this sample produce the same CDR3. The chain joins TRBV5-1 to TRBJ1-1; no firm D call. Germline V lookup: CDR1 SGHRS, CDR2 YFSETQ. The CDR3 is made up of 14 amino acids. V shed 0 bases and J shed 1 base, with 7 bases lying between them. The chain's CDR3 is CASSLGPENTEAFF. CDR3 nucleotides: TGCGCCAGCAGCTTGGGGCCGGAGAACACTGAAGCTTTCTTT.

This chain links TRBV15 with TRBJ2-3; either TRBD1 or TRBD2 may supply D (5 bases each). Germline V gene sequence: CDR1 LNHNV, CDR2 YYDKDF (reference sequence). The V end was cut by 5 bases, the J end by 2 bases, with 11 bases between. This CDR3 comprises 14 residues. This CDR3 reads CATSRGRNTDTQYF. Written as DNA, the CDR3 is TGTGCCACCAGCCGGGGACGGAACACAGATACGCAGTATTTT.

The V call is TRBV9, the J call TRBJ2-2, with unresolved D. Germline assignment: CDR1 SGDLS and CDR2 YYNGEE. The V and J ends lost 0 bases and 4 bases respectively, with 10 bases between them. The CDR3 consists of 15 residues. CDR3 sequence (DNA): TGTGCCAGCAGCGTAGTCCACGGGCTCACCGGGGAGCTGTTTTTT. Translated: CASSVVHGLTGELFF.

The genes are TRBV20-1 and TRBJ2-1; D not resolved. Looked up from germline, CDR1 is DFQATT and CDR2 is SNEGSKA (reference sequence). CDR3 length: 11 residues. Trimming shortened V by 2 bases and J by 4 bases, and 3 bases separated the two germline ends. The CDR3 sequence is CSARPYNEQFF. CDR3 coding DNA: TGCAGTGCTAGACCGTACAATGAGCAGTTCTTC.

The genes are TRBV2 and TRBJ2-5, with D tentatively TRBD1 or TRBD2 (6 bases each). The CDR3 length is 14 residues. Germline assignment: CDR1 SNHLY and CDR2 FYNNEI. The V and J ends lost 7 bases and 9 bases respectively, with 21 bases between them. The CDR3 region is CASKNRAPGAAQYF. DNA of the CDR3: TGTGCCAGCAAGAACAGGGCGCCGGGAGCGGCCCAGTACTTC.

This clone turned up a few times. This chain joins TRBV15 and TRBJ2-7; D gene ambiguous. Trimming removed 3 bases from V and 2 bases from J, with 14 bases in between. Germline V gene lookup returns CDR1 LNHNV and CDR2 YYDKDF (reference sequence). There are 15 residues in the CDR3. The CDR3 bases are TGTGCCACCAGCAGGGCTGGACCGCTAGCCTACGAGCAGTACTTC. Translation: CATSRAGPLAYEQYF.

This clone was picked up a small number of times. The DNA of the CDR3 is TGTGCCTGGAGCACAGGGCGGGGTAAGGGCAATCAGCCCCAGCATTTT. Amino acid sequence: CAWSTGRGKGNQPQHF. J is TRBJ1-5 and V is TRBV30; perhaps TRBD1 as D (6 bases). Germline assignment: CDR1 GTSNPN and CDR2 SVGIG (reference sequence). V was clipped by 3 bases and J by 2 bases, with 17 bases between them. This CDR3 has 16 amino acids.